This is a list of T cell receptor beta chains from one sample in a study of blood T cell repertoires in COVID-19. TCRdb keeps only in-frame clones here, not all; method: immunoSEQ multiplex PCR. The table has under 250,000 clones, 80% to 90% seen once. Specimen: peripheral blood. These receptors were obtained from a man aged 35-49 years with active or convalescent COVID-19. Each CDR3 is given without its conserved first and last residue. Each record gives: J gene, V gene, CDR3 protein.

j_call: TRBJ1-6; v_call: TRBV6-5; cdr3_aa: ASSSLRGGSPLH
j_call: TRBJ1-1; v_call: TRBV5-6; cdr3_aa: ASSSGGRGRNMNTEAF
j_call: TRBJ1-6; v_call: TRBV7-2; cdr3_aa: ASSLGGQNNSPLH
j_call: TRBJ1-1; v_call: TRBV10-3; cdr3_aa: AISGDRGGLNTEAF
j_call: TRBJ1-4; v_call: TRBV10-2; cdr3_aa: ASSEPYSTATNEKLF
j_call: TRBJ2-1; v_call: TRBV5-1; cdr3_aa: ASQPKKADEQF
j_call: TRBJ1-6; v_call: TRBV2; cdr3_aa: AIPRIGTTNSPLH
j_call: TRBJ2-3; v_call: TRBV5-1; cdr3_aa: ASSPTGQTTDTQY
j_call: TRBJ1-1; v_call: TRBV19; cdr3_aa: ASSIDPQGARAF
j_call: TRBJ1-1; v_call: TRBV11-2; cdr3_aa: ASSLGGTMNTEAF
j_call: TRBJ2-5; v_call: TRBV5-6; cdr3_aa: ASSTGLAETQY
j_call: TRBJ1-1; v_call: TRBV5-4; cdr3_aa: ASSSRTGHTEAF
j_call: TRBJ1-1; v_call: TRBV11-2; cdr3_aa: ASITGTANTEAF
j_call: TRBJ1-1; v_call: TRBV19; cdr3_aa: ASTTGGFGTEAF
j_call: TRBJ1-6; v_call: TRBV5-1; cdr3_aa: ASRREPNSPLH
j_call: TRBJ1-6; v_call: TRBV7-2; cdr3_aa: ASSATRGSFGSSPLH
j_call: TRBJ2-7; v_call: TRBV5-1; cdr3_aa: ASSLSQGVYYEQY
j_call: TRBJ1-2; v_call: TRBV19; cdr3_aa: ASSIDPPPNYGYT
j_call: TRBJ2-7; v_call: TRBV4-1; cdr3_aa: ASSQEAGTYEQY
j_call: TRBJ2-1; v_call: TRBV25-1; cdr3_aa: ASSEYGLAGVYNEQF
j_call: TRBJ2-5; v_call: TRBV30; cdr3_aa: AWSWVTGQETQY
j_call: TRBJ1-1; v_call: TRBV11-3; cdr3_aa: ASSSRESFNTEAF
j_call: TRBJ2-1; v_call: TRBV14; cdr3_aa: ASSTHSGRPF
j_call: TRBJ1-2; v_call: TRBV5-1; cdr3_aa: ASSPLQGGRYGYT
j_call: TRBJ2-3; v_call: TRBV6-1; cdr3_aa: ASSEWQITDTQY
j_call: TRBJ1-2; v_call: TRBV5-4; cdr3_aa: ASSLAGGYGYT
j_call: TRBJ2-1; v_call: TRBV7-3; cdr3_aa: ASSPYAGGSYNEQF
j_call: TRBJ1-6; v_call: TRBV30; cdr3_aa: AWSDRDRSSYNSPLH
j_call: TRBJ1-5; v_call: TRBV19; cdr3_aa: ASSMLAGDNQPQH
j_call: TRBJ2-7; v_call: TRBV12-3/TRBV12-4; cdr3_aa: ASSMGSYEQY
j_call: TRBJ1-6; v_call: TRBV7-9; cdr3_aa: ASSQTGDASPLH
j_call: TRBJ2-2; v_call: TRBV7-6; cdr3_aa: ASSLGAAGGTGTGELF
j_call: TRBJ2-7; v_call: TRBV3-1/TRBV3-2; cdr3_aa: ASSPRPGGYEQY
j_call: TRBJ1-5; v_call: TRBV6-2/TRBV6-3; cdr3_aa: ASSWTGGNQPQH
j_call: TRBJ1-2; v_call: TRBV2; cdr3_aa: ASSAGRVNGYT
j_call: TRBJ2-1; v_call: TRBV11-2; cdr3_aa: ASSPRGSGSYNEQF
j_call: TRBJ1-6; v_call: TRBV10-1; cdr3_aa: ASSTGTGTSPLH
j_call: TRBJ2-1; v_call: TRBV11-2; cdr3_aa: ASSLLRGVHNEQF
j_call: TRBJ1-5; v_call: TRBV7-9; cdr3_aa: ASSSTGNQPQH
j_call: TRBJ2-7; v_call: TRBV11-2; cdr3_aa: ASSLGRVFYEQY
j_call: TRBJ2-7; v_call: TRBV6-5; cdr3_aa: ASSYGRGAYEQY
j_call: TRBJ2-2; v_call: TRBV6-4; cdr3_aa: ASGTSANTGELF
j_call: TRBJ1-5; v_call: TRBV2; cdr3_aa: ASGEGQGARQPQH